The clone carrying this T cell receptor beta chain was detected only once. Its cognate antigen is unknown. This entry comes from a study of PD-1 blockade in classical Hodgkin lymphoma. Across the study: With a 2-week interval, patients received intravenous nivolumab at 3 mg/kg.

The data were produced by immunoSEQ multiplex PCR, yet TCRdb's version contains in-frame clones alone and is incomplete. Of tens of thousands of clones detected, under 95% appear once; the ten largest clones hold about 7.6%. The study, taken as a whole, reports: Reported findings placed baseline TCR diversity lower in newly diagnosed patients (compared with healthy donors). Diversity similar to that of newly diagnosed patients was seen at baseline in complete responders. The study found that TCR diversity rose significantly by C4D1 in CD4+ but not CD8+ cells.

Following autologous stem cell transplantation, relapse occurred in every patient, and exposure to brentuximab vedotin varied. The CDR3 covers 15 residues. Germline V gene sequence: CDR1 MNHEY, CDR2 SMNVEV (reference sequence). Deletions cut 5 bases from V and 2 bases from J, with 14 bases between. The source is a human donor with classical Hodgkin lymphoma. The sequencing here drew on peripheral blood mononuclear cells (PBMCs), taken at baseline. The V call is TRBV27, the J call TRBJ2-3; D might be TRBD1 or TRBD2, each matching 5 bases. CDR3 bases: TGTGCCAGCAGTCCCCGTGGGACGCCCACAGATACGCAGTATTTT. Protein product: CASSPRGTPTDTQYF.